Listed here are 15 T cell receptor beta chains from one sample, sequenced in a study of cytomegalovirus exposure and HLA in healthy donors. Researchers ran the PCR with 60 Vbeta and 13 Jbeta primers. TCRdb's copy holds only in-frame clones and misses some; the assay was immunoSEQ multiplex PCR. The sample holds some 250,000 clones, roughly 82% seen once. Sequences were obtained from PBMCs. The receptors shown here come from a woman aged 40-49 years in good health and CMV-seropositive.

V gene TRBV13 combines with J gene TRBJ2-7, with TRBD2 matching over 11 bases. CDR1 is PRHDT, CDR2 FYEKMQ, per germline (reference sequence). After removal of 5 bases from V and 5 bases from J, the junction contained 5 bases not matched to a gene. The CDR3 consists of 14 residues. The CDR3 loop reads CASSTGTSGNEQYF. CDR3 DNA: TGTGCCAGCAGCACCGGGACTAGCGGAAACGAGCAGTACTTC.

The chain has TRBV12-5 and TRBJ1-2; 9 bases are shared with TRBD1. CDR3 length equals 14 residues. V was pared by 6 bases and J by 7 bases, with 9 bases of the junction left unmatched. From germline, CDR1 is LGHNT and CDR2 FRNRAP. The CDR3 sequence: CASGSPTGGSGYTF. The CDR3 DNA reads as TGTGCTAGTGGATCGCCAACAGGGGGCTCTGGCTACACCTTC. Drawing the rest from reference TRBV12-5 and TRBJ1-2, the complete variable domain is DARVTQTPRHKVTEMGQEVTMRCQPILGHNTVFWYRQTMMQGLELLAYFRNRAPLDDSGMPKDRFSAEMPDATLATLKIQPSEPRDSAVYFCASGSPTGGSGYTFGSGTRLTVV.

This clone was counted between two and nine times. J is TRBJ1-4 and V is TRBV7-9; D uncertain. This CDR3 is 14 amino acids long. Trimming pared 4 bases from V and 0 bases from J, leaving 6 bases between. Germline CDR1 reads SEHNR; CDR2 reads FQNEAQ (reference sequence). In DNA form, the CDR3 reads TGTGCCAGCAGCTCCTTTGCAACTAATGAAAAACTGTTTTTT. Translating it yields CASSSFATNEKLFF. Filled out from reference TRBV7-9 and TRBJ1-4, the complete variable domain reads DTGVSQNPRHKITKRGQNVTFRCDPISEHNRLYWYRQTLGQGPEFLTYFQNEAQLEKSRLLSDRFSAERPKGSFSTLEIQRTEQGDSAMYLCASSSFATNEKLFFGSGTQLSVL.

This clone was seen a handful of times. The chain joins TRBV29-1 to TRBJ1-4; 9 nucleotides agree with TRBD1. The CDR3 consists of 13 residues. V lost 7 bases to trimming and J lost 2 bases; unmatched junction nucleotides: 2. The germline V gene has CDR1 SQVTM and CDR2 ANQGSEA. CDR3 sequence: CSGGTGTNEKLFF. In DNA form, the CDR3 reads TGCAGCGGGGGGACAGGGACTAATGAAAAACTGTTTTTT.

The chain has TRBV5-1 and TRBJ2-7; 7 bases match TRBD1. J lost 7 bases, V lost 4 bases, and 8 bases had no gene match. CDR3 length equals 13 residues. The germline V gene encodes CDR1 SGHRS and CDR2 YFSETQ. The CDR3 region has the DNA TGCGCCAGCAGCCCGACAGGGACCGGGGAGCAGTACTTC. This gives the protein CASSPTGTGEQYF.

J is TRBJ1-5 and V is TRBV4-1; 8 bases fit TRBD1. In germline, CDR1 is MGHRA, CDR2 YSYEKL. The CDR3 is 19 amino acids. Trimming removed 4 bases from V and 2 bases from J; junction bases left unmatched: 16. This chain's CDR3 is CASSREGTGGAGGNQPQHF. The CDR3 nucleotides read TGCGCCAGCAGCCGGGAAGGGACAGGTGGGGCTGGGGGCAATCAGCCCCAGCATTTT.

The chain employs TRBV19 and TRBJ1-1; 7 nucleotides match TRBD1. The CDR3 sequence is 14 residues long. The trim removed 8 bases at V and 0 bases at J, leaving 6 bases unmatched. Germline V CDR1 and CDR2: LNHDA, SQIVND (reference sequence). The CDR3 is CASSRDRVNTEAFF. CDR3 in DNA: TGTGCCAGTTCCCGTGACAGGGTGAACACTGAAGCTTTCTTT.

This rearrangement joins TRBV7-9 to TRBJ1-2, with 9 bases identical to TRBD1. The V and J ends lost 4 bases and 6 bases, in that order; junction bases with no gene match: 6. The germline gives CDR1 SEHNR, CDR2 FQNEAQ (reference sequence). CDR3 length equals 14 residues. The DNA for the CDR3 is TGTGCCAGCAGCTCAACAGGGGGCTGGAATGGCTACACCTTC. Protein sequence: CASSSTGGWNGYTF.

The J gene is TRBJ1-4, the V gene TRBV12-5, with TRBD1 matching 7 bases. CDR3 size: 16 residues. The V segment lost 3 bases and the J segment 8 bases; nucleotides outside the gene matches: 12. The germline V gene encodes CDR1 LGHNT and CDR2 FRNRAP. The CDR3 here is CASGFDLIGTAEKLFF. The CDR3, as DNA: TGTGCTAGTGGTTTCGACCTAATCGGGACAGCAGAAAAACTGTTTTTT.

This chain uses TRBV5-8 with TRBJ1-2; D is possibly TRBD1 (5 bases). The CDR3 consists of 12 residues. The germline gives CDR1 SGHTS, CDR2 YDEGEE. V was clipped by 4 bases and J by 12 bases, with 16 bases between them. The CDR3 DNA reads as TGTGCCAGCAGCACCCGAGTAGGGGAAAACACCTTC. It translates to CASSTRVGENTF.

The CDR3 region has the DNA TGTGCCAGTACCGTCCCCTCGCGGCCCTATGGCTACACCTTC. It encodes CASTVPSRPYGYTF. The chain employs TRBV19 and TRBJ1-2; D not certain. Germline assignment: CDR1 LNHDA and CDR2 SQIVND (reference sequence). The V end was cut by 7 bases, the J end by 4 bases, with 16 bases between. There are 14 residues in the CDR3.

The chain links TRBV7-9 to TRBJ2-5; 12 bases are a match to TRBD2. The germline gives CDR1 SEHNR, CDR2 FQNEAQ (reference sequence). The CDR3 is 16 residues long. V trimming: 4 bases; J trimming: 2 bases; junction bases outside the gene matches: 5. The CDR3 DNA is TGTGCCAGCAGCTCCAGGACTAGCGGGACTCAAGAGACCCAGTACTTC. The encoded protein is CASSSRTSGTQETQYF.

This clone appeared once. This chain links TRBV7-9 with TRBJ1-2, with D tentatively TRBD1 (6 bases). This CDR3 is built from 13 residues. The ends were cut back, 1 base at V and 9 bases at J, with 12 bases in the middle. Germline CDR1 and CDR2: SEHNR and FQNEAQ (reference sequence). The CDR3 loop is CASSLGAGASYTF. CDR3 coding DNA: TGTGCCAGCAGCTTAGGGGCGGGGGCGAGCTACACCTTC.

On this clone: An end of the junction differs from the germline gene, which may be a read error. This chain uses TRBV7-9 with TRBJ2-6, with 10 bases lining up with TRBD1. Germline-derived CDR1 and CDR2 are SEHNR and FQNEAQ (reference sequence). This CDR3 contains 19 residues. CDR3 in DNA: TGTTCCAGCAGCTTCTTGACAGGGGGCCTTATTTCTGGGGCCAACGTCCTGACTTTC. This translates into CSSSFLTGGLISGANVLTF.

The chain uses TRBV4-3 and TRBJ1-1; D is uncertain. Trimming removed 4 bases from V and 1 base from J, with 10 bases in between. The CDR3 contains 14 residues. Germline CDR1 LGHNA, CDR2 YSLEER. The CDR3 DNA is TGCGCCAGCAGCCCCTCGCCGGGGAACACTGAAGCTTTCTTT. This gives the protein CASSPSPGNTEAFF.